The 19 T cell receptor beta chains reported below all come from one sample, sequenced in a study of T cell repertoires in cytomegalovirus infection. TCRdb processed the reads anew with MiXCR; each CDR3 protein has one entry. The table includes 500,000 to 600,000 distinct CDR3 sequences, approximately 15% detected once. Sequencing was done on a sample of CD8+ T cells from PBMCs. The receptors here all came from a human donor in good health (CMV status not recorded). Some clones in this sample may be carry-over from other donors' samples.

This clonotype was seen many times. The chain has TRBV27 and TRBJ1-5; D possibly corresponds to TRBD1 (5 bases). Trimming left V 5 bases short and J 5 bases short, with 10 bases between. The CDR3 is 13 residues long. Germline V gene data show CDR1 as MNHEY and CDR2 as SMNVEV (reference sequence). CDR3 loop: CASSPGTHQPQHF. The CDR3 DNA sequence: TGTGCCAGCAGTCCAGGGACCCATCAGCCCCAGCATTTT.

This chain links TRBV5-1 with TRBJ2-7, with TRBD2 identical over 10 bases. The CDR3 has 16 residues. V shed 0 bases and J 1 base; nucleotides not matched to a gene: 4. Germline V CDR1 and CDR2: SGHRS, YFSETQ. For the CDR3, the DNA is TGCGCCAGCAGCTTGGCTAGCGGGAGAGGTTCCTACGAGCAGTACTTC. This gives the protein CASSLASGRGSYEQYF. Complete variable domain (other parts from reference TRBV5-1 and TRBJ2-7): KAGVTQTPRYLIKTRGQQVTLSCSPISGHRSVSWYQQTPGQGLQFLFEYFSETQRNKGNFPGRFSGRQFSNSRSEMNVSTLELGDSALYLCASSLASGRGSYEQYFGPGTRLTVT.

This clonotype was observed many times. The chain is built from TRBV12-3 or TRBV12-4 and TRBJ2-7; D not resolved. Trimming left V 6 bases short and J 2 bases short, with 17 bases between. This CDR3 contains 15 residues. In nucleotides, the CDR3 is TGTGCCAGCAGCCAGCCCCCTTTGCCCCCCTACGAGCAGTACTTC. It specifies CASSQPPLPPYEQYF.

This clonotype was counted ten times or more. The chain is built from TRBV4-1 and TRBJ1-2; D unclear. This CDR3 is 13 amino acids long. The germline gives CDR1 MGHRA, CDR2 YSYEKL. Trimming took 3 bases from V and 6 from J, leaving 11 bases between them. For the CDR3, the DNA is TGCGCCAGCAGCCAGCGGGAGAGGGATGGCTACACCTTC. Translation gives CASSQRERDGYTF.

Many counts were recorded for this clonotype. CDR3 bases: TGTGCCAGCAGCCCATTAGCGGAATGGAGCACAGATACGCAGTATTTT. It encodes CASSPLAEWSTDTQYF. This chain uses TRBV5-4 with TRBJ2-3; a weak D match, TRBD2 (6 bases). CDR1 SGHNT and CDR2 YYREEE come from the germline V gene (reference sequence). There are 16 residues in the CDR3. Trimming removed 4 bases from V and 0 bases from J, with 15 bases in between.

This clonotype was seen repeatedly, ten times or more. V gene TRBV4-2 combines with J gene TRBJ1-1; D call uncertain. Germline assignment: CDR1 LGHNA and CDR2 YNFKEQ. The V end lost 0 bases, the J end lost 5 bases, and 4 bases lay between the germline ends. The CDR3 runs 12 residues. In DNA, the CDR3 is TGTGCCAGCAGCCAAGATAGGACTGAAGCTTTCTTT. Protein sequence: CASSQDRTEAFF.

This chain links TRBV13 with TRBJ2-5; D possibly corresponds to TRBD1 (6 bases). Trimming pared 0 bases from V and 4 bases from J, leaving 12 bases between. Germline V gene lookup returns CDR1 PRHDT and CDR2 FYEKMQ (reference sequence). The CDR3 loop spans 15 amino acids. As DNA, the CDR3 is TGTGCCAGCAGCTTAGGCCTCAGGGGCGGAGAGACCCAGTACTTC. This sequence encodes CASSLGLRGGETQYF. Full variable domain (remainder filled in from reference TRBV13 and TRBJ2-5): AAGVIQSPRHLIKEKRETATLKCYPIPRHDTVYWYQQGPGQDPQFLISFYEKMQSDKGSIPDRFSAQQFSDYHSELNMSSLELGDSALYFCASSLGLRGGETQYFGPGTRLLVL.

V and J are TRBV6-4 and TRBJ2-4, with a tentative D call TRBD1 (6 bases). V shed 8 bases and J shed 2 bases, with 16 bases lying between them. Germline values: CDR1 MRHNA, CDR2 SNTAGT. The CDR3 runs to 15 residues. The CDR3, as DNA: TGTGCCAGCGAGGGACACGGGGTAACCAAAAACATTCAGTACTTC. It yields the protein CASEGHGVTKNIQYF.

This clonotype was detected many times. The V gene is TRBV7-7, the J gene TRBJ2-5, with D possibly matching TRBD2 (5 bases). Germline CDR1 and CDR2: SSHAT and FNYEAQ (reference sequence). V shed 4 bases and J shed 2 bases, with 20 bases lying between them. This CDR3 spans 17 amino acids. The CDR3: CASSSKGATGNQETQYF. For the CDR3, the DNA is TGTGCCAGCAGCTCTAAGGGAGCGACGGGAAATCAAGAGACCCAGTACTTC.

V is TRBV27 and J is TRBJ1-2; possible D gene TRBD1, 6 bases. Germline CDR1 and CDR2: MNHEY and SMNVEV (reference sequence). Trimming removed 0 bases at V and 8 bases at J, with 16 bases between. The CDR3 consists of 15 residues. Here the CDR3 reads CASSLSVGQTEGYTF. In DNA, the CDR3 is TGTGCCAGCAGTTTATCGGTCGGACAGACCGAAGGCTACACCTTC.

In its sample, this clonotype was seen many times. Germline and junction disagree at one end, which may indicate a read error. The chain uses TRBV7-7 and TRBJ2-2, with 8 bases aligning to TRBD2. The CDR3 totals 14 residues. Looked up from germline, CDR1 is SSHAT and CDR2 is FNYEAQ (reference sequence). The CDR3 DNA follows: TGTGCTAGCAGCTTAGAACTAGCGGACGGGGAGCTGTTTTTT. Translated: CASSLELADGELFF. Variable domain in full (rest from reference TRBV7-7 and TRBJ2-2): GAGVSQSPRYKVTKRGQDVTLRCDPISSHATLYWYQQALGQGPEFLTYFNYEAQPDKSGLPSDRFSAERPEGSISTLTIQRTEQRDSAMYRCASSLELADGELFFGEGSRLTVL.

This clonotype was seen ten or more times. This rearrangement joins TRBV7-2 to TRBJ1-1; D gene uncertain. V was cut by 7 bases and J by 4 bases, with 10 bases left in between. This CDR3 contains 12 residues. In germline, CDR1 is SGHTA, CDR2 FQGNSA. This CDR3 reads CASTGWGTEAFF. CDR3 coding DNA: TGTGCCAGCACCGGGTGGGGCACTGAAGCTTTCTTT.

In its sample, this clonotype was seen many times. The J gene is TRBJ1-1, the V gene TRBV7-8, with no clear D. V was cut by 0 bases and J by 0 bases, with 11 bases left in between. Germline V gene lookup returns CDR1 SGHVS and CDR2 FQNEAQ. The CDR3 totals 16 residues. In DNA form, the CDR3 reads TGTGCCAGCAGCTTAGCTCGCGACCCGATGAACACTGAAGCTTTCTTT. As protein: CASSLARDPMNTEAFF.

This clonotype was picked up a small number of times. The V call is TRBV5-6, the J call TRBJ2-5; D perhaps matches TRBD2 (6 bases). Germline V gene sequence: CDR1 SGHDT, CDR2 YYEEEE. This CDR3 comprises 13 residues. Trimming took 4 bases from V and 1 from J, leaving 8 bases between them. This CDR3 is CASSPTSQETQYF. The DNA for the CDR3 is TGTGCCAGCAGCCCGACTAGCCAAGAGACCCAGTACTTC.

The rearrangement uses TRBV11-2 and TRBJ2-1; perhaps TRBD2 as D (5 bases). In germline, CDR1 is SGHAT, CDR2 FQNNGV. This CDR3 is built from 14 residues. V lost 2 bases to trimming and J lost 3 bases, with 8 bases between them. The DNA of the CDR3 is TGTGCCAGCAGCTTATCGGGGTACTACAATGAGCAGTTCTTC. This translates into CASSLSGYYNEQFF.

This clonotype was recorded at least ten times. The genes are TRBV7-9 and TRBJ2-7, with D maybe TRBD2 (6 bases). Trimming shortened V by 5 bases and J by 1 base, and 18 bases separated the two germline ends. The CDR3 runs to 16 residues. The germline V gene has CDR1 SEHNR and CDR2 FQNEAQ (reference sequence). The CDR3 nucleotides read TGTGCCAGCAGCCCCCTCGGGGGAGTCGGGTCCTACGAGCAGTACTTC. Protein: CASSPLGGVGSYEQYF.

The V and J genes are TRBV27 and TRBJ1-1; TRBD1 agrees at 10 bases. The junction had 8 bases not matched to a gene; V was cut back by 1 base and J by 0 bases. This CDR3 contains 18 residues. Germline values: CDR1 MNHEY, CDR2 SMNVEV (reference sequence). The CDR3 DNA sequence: TGTGCCAGCAGTTTATACCAACCGGGACAGGGGTTGAACACTGAAGCTTTCTTT. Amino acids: CASSLYQPGQGLNTEAFF.

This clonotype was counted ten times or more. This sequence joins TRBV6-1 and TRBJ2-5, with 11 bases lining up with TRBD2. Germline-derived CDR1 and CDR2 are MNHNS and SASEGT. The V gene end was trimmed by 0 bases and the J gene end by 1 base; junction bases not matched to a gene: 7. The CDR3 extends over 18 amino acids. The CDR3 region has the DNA TGTGCCAGCAGTGAAGCAGGGACTAGCGGTGGGGCCCAAGAGACCCAGTACTTC. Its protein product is CASSEAGTSGGAQETQYF.

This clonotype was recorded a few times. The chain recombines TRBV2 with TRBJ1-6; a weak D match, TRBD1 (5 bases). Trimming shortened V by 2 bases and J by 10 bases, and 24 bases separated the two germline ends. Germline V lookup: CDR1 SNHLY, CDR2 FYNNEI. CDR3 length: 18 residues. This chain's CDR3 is CASSEFGARGDSRSPLHF. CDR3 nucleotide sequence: TGTGCCAGCAGTGAATTTGGGGCGCGGGGCGATAGCCGCTCACCCCTCCACTTT.